This T cell receptor (beta chain) was observed in a study of human T cells and chemical hapten exposure. At the level of the study: Patients, chiefly female, had alopecia areata, totalis or universalis.

TCRdb reanalysed the RACE reads using MiXCR and keeps one entry per CDR3 protein. The sample includes roughly 180,000 distinct CDR3 sequences, more than 12% of them seen just once. The time point was: patch test 1, 2 weeks after DPC sensitization. Described treatment: therapeutic diphenylcyclopropenone sensitization with weekly scalp DPC. Study results and caveats: Higher patch test scores went with higher counts of PT1 expanded TCRs. In comparison with controls, expanded TCRs gave rise to a significantly larger number of large CDR3 similarity clusters.

This clonotype has more than one count but fewer than ten. The antigen is undetermined. Germline-derived CDR1 and CDR2 are MGHRA and YSYEKL. V shed 2 bases, J shed 2 bases, and the junction held 4 bases outside the gene matches. The CDR3 loop spans 15 amino acids. Material: whole blood, obtained in connection with sensitization to the hapten diphenylcyclopropenone (DPC). This sequence originates from a woman aged 25 to 39 with alopecia areata. Some clones in this sample may be carry-over from other donors' samples. This sequence joins TRBV4-1 and TRBJ1-2; 8 positions agree with TRBD1. Here the CDR3 reads CASSQTWTGNYGYTF. In nucleotides, the CDR3 is TGCGCCAGCAGCCAAACGTGGACAGGGAACTATGGCTACACCTTC.